This T cell receptor beta chain was profiled in a study of molecular identifiers for immune sequencing clone quantification. Across the study: In replicates, RNA taken from about 19,000 or 110,000 naive CD8 cells was divided five ways, and four portions underwent sequencing.

Using its own MiXCR run on the PCR reads, TCRdb lists one record per CDR3 protein. The sample includes over 8,000 distinct CDR3 sequences, roughly a fifth of them seen just once. General study results and limits: Clones with over 20 RNA copies captured over 98% of effector molecules but under 1% of naive ones.

Sorted naive CD8 T cells, 20,000 to 1,000,000, were sequenced from 10%, 30% or 50% RNA. A CD8+CD4-CCR7+CD45RA+ gate was used to sort naive CD8 T cells. The sample holds many counts of this clonotype. What it binds is not known. The germline CDR1 and CDR2 sequences are LGHNA and YSLEER. This CDR3 comprises 16 residues. V lost 2 bases and J lost 2; bases outside the gene matches: 4. What was sequenced was naive CD8+ T cells from blood, with Jurkat cell RNA spiked in. The subset is: FACS-sorted CD8+CD4-CCR7+CD45RA+ naive T cells. This TCR was recovered from a human donor in good health. Some libraries in this study had Jurkat cell RNA spiked in. This chain links TRBV4-3 with TRBJ2-7; TRBD2 matches 12 bases. This CDR3 reads CASSQRLAGATYEQYF. The CDR3 DNA reads TGCGCCAGCAGCCAAAGACTAGCGGGAGCCACCTACGAGCAGTACTTC.